This T cell receptor (beta chain) was identified in a study of shared clonotypes between healthy human individuals (dated by TCRdb to 2018 to 2020). Background on the whole study: A couple of women and a few men aged 18 to 49 years were included in the cohort. The study deeply sequenced blood TCR repertoires of about 5 healthy adults to estimate repertoire size and the extent of clonotype sharing between individuals. For each donor, CD4 naive and CD4 memory were each run on three plates, CD8 naive on two plates, and CD8 memory on one plate. Between about 0.94 and 8.9 billion PBMCs per donor were obtained by leukapheresis. To increase sequencing depth and limit assay-specific biases, different laboratories used diverse techniques to prepare libraries and sequence TCR repertoires.

Using the deep immunoSEQ assay, TCR CDR3 regions were amplified from genomic DNA by multiplex PCR. Genomic DNA extracted from each cell subset was distributed evenly over all wells of several immunoSEQ 96-well plates, and each plate served as one replicate. For sorted subsets, approximately 210 ng of genomic DNA, equivalent to some 30,000 T cell genomes, went into each replicate PCR. The purified libraries were quantified using a Qubit 3.0 fluorometer, sized with a Bioanalyzer 2100, and then quantified again using the KAPA Library Quantification kit. A separate single-read 150-cycle Illumina NextSeq 550 flow cell was used to sequence each immunoSEQ 96-well plate. On the study's bioinformatics: The immunoSEQ output contained only junctional sequences without quality scores, so filtering could not match that applied to full-length reads. To assign V/J genes and CDR3, sequences were annotated against IMGT germline references using PyIR, a Python wrapper for IgBLAST v1.9. Reads were filtered out if the reads had weak V/J assignments (E-value above 1e-6), no CDR3, stop codons, out-of-frame junctions, or ambiguous translated residues. A V3J clonotype was defined by an identical inferred V gene, J gene, and CDR3 amino acid sequence. To compute the percentage overlap between repertoires, the number of shared unique clonotypes was divided by the size of the smaller repertoire. Three approaches were used to assess repertoire richness: RTK rarefaction, the Chao1 estimator, and Recon v2.1 estimates of unobserved clonotypes. Generation probabilities for all TCRbeta clonotypes obtained by the gDNA method from a handful of donors were computed using OLGA. TCRdb mirrors the immuneACCESS table, restricted to in-frame sequences. Some clones are absent from its copies; in checked studies, under half trace to an unresolved V gene, and the reason for the others is unknown. That table is the source of V, J and clone size, and D and trimming were worked out from the DNA. This sample holds fewer than 3 million clones; 85% to 95% were observed only once. The biggest ten clones account for more than 0.35% of the sample.

On this clone: What this receptor recognizes is not known. No base quality information exists; no much larger clone differs at one position.

Summary of the overall study and its limitations: Across a few donors, around 5.4% of naive CD4, 3.5% of naive CD8, 2.3% of memory CD4, and approximately 0.4% of memory CD8 clonotypes were shared. Sampling was limited to blood, and TCR repertoires in tissue likely differ from TCR repertoires in blood. Rarefaction of sorted-subset datasets indicated incomplete sequencing despite the large sequencing depth. Clonotypes shared by all four sorted-subset donors showed higher generation probabilities than non-shared clonotypes. Because the study included a small number of donors, the genetic and exposure-history diversity represented was limited. Estimated clonotype richness was generally larger for naive than for memory subsets. Based on pairwise subsampling, the degree of clonotype sharing among donors was expected to be affected by sequencing depth.

V loses 6 bases, J loses 3 bases, and the germline ends lie 17 bases apart. The CDR1 and CDR2 encoded by the germline V gene are ENHRY and SYGVKD. The cysteine opens and the phenylalanine closes a CDR3 of 15 amino acids. The entry retains the CDR3 DNA only, 45 bases that are in frame from base 1. Healthy HIV-negative adults with no recently reported acute infections or vaccinations were included as donors. Every donor was a Caucasian adult living in Nashville, Tennessee, USA. CD4+ T cells were enriched by magnetic negative selection; naive cells were then positively selected on CD45RA, and the negative fraction formed the memory subset. Blood was obtained by leukapheresis, after which PBMCs were separated by Ficoll-Histopaque density gradient centrifugation and cryopreserved in liquid nitrogen vapor phase. Analytical flow cytometry was used to check the purity and quantity of every magnetically sorted T cell population. Genomic DNA was isolated from each sorted fraction and quantified by UV absorbance on a Nanodrop 2000c.

The chain employs TRBV10-3 and TRBJ1-2; tentative D gene TRBD1, with 5 bases matching. Sequencing used naive CD4+ T cells from PBMCs. Read against the paper, the sample's cell subset or site label means: CD45RA+ positively selected. The receptor comes from a man between 18 and 29 years old in good health. Some clones in this sample may be carry-over from other donors' samples. The CDR3 protein: CAIRSSRDIDYGYTF. The DNA is TGTGCCATCAGGTCAAGCAGGGATATAGACTATGGCTACACCTTC.